This is a list of T cell receptor beta chains from one sample in a study of blood T cell repertoires in COVID-19. The table came from immunoSEQ multiplex PCR; TCRdb's copy has only in-frame clones and leaves some out. The sample has 68,000 or so clones; approximately 89% are singletons. Source material: peripheral blood. Receptors were obtained from a human donor in a cohort sampled during active COVID-19. The CDR3 runs from the conserved cysteine through the conserved F or W. The D gene is left open where the match is weak. The listing skips clone size in some rows; elsewhere it reads once, few, many or a size class.

d_gene	v_gene	j_gene	abundance	CDR3aa	CDR3nt
NA	TRBV9	TRBJ1-4	NA	CASSPRGGRVF	TGTGCCAGCAGCCCCCGGGGGGGGAGGGTTTTT
NA	TRBV28	TRBJ2-7	NA	CASTYPSSYEQYF	TGTGCCAGCACCTATCCGAGCTCCTACGAGCAGTACTTC
NA	TRBV2	TRBJ2-7	once	CASRPGMAAYEQYF	TGTGCCAGCAGACCAGGGATGGCGGCCTACGAGCAGTACTTC
TRBD1	TRBV18	TRBJ1-4	NA	CASSPDRVTNEKLFF	TGTGCCAGCTCGCCGGACAGGGTGACTAATGAAAAACTGTTTTTT
NA	TRBV5-1	TRBJ2-3	NA	CASRPSTLGFTDTQYF	TGCGCCAGCAGACCTAGCACCCTCGGGTTCACAGATACGCAGTATTTT
NA	TRBV4-2	TRBJ1-5	NA	CASSQPNIQGFQPQHF	TGTGCCAGCAGCCAACCGAATATACAGGGATTCCAGCCCCAGCATTTT
TRBD2	TRBV5-6	TRBJ2-3	NA	CASSILAGMVSSTDTQYF	TGTGCCAGCAGCATACTAGCGGGAATGGTTTCAAGCACAGATACGCAGTATTTT
NA	TRBV28	TRBJ2-7	NA	CASSSHGTGSYEQYF	TGTGCCAGCAGTTCCCACGGTACCGGCTCCTACGAGCAGTACTTC
NA	TRBV18	TRBJ1-4	NA	CASSRSLGAFEKLFF	TGTGCCAGCTCCCGGTCCCTTGGAGCCTTTGAAAAACTGTTTTTT
NA	TRBV10-3	TRBJ1-4	NA	CAISDSGSRLFF	TGTGCCATCAGTGACTCGGGGTCTAGACTGTTTTTT
NA	TRBV3-1/TRBV3-2	TRBJ2-5	NA	CASTRGQETQYF	TGTGCCAGCACCAGGGGCCAAGAGACCCAGTACTTC
TRBD1	TRBV5-1	TRBJ2-3	NA	CASSSTGYNTDTQYF	TGCGCCAGCAGCTCGACAGGGTACAACACAGATACGCAGTATTTT
TRBD1	TRBV6-5	TRBJ1-5	NA	CASSLRQGGQPQHF	TGTGCCAGCAGCCTCAGACAGGGAGGCCAGCCCCAGCATTTT
TRBD2	TRBV7-9	TRBJ2-2	NA	CASSQPGGSAGELFF	TGTGCCAGCAGCCAACCGGGAGGGTCTGCCGGGGAGCTGTTTTTT
NA	TRBV7-2	TRBJ2-6	NA	CASSLWAAGANVLTF	TGTGCCAGCAGCTTATGGGCAGCTGGGGCCAACGTCCTGACTTTC
TRBD1	TRBV7-2	TRBJ1-3	NA	CASSRTGGAGNTIYF	TGTGCCAGCAGCCGGACAGGGGGCGCTGGAAACACCATATATTTT
NA	TRBV18	TRBJ1-4	NA	CASSSGVGKNEKLFF	TGTGCCAGCTCAAGCGGAGTGGGCAAGAATGAAAAACTGTTTTTT
TRBD1	TRBV9	TRBJ1-1	NA	CASSVALSGTANTEAFF	TGTGCCAGCAGCGTAGCACTTTCCGGGACAGCGAACACTGAAGCTTTCTTT
TRBD2	TRBV11-2	TRBJ2-5	NA	CASSFSGILQETQYF	TGTGCCAGCAGCTTTAGCGGGATTTTACAGGAGACCCAGTACTTC
TRBD1	TRBV5-1	TRBJ1-1	NA	CASSLRTGFGTEAFF	TGCGCCAGCAGCTTGAGGACAGGGTTCGGCACTGAAGCTTTCTTT
TRBD1	TRBV5-1	TRBJ1-4	NA	CASSSRGRDEKLFF	TGCGCCAGCAGCTCCAGGGGGCGAGATGAAAAACTGTTTTTT
TRBD1	TRBV30	TRBJ1-2	once	CAWSGTGRPYGYTF	TGTGCCTGGAGTGGGACAGGACGCCCTTATGGCTACACCTTC
TRBD2	TRBV28	TRBJ2-5	NA	CASSFGLGTSGGESQETQYF	TGTGCCAGCAGTTTTGGTCTCGGGACTAGCGGGGGGGAATCTCAAGAGACCCAGTACTTC
NA	TRBV28	TRBJ2-3	NA	CASSGIDTQYF	TGTGCCAGCAGCGGGATCGATACGCAGTATTTT
TRBD2	TRBV4-2	TRBJ2-3	NA	CASSQSGGATDTQYF	TGTGCCAGCAGCCAGAGCGGGGGGGCGACAGATACGCAGTATTTT
NA	TRBV6-5	TRBJ2-3	once	CASIRGITDTQYF	TGTGCCAGCATTCGGGGGATCACAGATACGCAGTATTTT
NA	TRBV25-1	TRBJ2-1	NA	CASSEVTGKSSYNEQFF	TGTGCCAGCAGTGAGGTTACAGGCAAAAGCTCCTACAATGAGCAGTTCTTC